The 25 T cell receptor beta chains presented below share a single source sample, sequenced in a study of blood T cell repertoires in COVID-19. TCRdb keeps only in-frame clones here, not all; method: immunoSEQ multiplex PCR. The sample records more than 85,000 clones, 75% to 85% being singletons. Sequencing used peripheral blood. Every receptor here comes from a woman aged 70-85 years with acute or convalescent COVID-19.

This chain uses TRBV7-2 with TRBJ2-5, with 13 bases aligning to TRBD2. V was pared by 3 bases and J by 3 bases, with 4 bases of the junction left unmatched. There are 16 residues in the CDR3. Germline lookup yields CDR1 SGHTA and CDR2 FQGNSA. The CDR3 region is CASSFGLAGEEETQYF. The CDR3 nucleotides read TGTGCCAGCAGCTTCGGACTAGCGGGGGAAGAAGAGACCCAGTACTTC.

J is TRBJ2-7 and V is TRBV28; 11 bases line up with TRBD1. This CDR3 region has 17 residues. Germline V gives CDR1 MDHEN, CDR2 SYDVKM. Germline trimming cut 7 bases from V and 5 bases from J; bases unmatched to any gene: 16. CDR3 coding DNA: TGTGCCAGCACCCTTGGGTGGGGGACAGGGGGTTCCCACGAGCAGTACTTC. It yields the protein CASTLGWGTGGSHEQYF.

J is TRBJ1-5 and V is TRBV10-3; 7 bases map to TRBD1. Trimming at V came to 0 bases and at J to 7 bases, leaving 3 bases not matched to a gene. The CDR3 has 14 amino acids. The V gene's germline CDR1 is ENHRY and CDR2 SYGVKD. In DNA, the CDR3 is TGTGCCATCAGTGAGTCAGGGGGCGAGCAGCCCCAGCATTTT. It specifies CAISESGGEQPQHF.

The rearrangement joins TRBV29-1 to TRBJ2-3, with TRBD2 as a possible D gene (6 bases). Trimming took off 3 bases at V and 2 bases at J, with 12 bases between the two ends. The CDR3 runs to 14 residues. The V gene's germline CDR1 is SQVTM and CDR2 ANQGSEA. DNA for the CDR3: TGCAGCGTTGAGGGAGGCAGAAACACAGATACGCAGTATTTT. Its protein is CSVEGGRNTDTQYF.

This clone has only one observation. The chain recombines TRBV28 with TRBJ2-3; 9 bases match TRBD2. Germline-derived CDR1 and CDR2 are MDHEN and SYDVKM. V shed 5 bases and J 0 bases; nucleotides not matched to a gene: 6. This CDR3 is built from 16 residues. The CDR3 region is CASSLRTSVSTDTQYF. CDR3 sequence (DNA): TGTGCCAGCAGTCTCCGGACTAGCGTTAGCACAGATACGCAGTATTTT.

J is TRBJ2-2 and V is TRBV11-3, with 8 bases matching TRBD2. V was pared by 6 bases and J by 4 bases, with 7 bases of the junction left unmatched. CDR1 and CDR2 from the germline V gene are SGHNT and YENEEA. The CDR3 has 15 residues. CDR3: CASSWTSLGTGELFF. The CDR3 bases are TGTGCCAGCAGTTGGACTAGCTTGGGCACCGGGGAGCTGTTTTTT.

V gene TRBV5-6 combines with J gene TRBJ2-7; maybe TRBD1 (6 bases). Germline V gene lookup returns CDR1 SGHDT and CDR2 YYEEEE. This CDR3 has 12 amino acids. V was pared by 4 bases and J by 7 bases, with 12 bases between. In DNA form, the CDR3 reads TGTGCCAGCAGCCTTGGACAGCTGGAGCAGTACTTC. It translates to CASSLGQLEQYF.

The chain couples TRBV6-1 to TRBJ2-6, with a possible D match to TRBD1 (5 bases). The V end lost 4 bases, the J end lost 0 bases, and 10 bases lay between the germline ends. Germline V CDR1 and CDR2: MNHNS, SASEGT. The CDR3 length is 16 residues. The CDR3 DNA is TGTGCCAGCAGTGTATCAGGGAACTCTGGGGCCAACGTCCTGACTTTC. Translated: CASSVSGNSGANVLTF.

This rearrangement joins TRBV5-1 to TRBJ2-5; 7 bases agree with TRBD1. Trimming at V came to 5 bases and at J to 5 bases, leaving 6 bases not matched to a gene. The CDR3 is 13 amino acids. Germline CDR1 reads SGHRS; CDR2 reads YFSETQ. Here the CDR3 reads CASSLQGLETQYF. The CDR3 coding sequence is TGCGCCAGCAGTCTACAGGGGTTGGAGACCCAGTACTTC. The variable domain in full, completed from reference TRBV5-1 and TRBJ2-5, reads KAGVTQTPRYLIKTRGQQVTLSCSPISGHRSVSWYQQTPGQGLQFLFEYFSETQRNKGNFPGRFSGRQFSNSRSEMNVSTLELGDSALYLCASSLQGLETQYFGPGTRLLVL.

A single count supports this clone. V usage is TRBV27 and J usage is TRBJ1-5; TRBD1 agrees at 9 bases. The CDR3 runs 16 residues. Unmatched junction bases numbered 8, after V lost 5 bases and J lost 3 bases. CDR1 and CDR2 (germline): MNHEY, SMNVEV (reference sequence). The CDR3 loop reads CASSGTGPAVNQPQHF. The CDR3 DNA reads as TGTGCCAGCAGTGGGACAGGGCCCGCAGTCAATCAGCCCCAGCATTTT.

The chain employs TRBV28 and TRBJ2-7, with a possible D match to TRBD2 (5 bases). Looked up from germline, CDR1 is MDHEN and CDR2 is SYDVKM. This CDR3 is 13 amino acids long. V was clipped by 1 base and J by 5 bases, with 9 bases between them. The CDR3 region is CASSLLAPNEQYF. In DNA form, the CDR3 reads TGTGCCAGCAGTTTATTAGCGCCGAACGAGCAGTACTTC.

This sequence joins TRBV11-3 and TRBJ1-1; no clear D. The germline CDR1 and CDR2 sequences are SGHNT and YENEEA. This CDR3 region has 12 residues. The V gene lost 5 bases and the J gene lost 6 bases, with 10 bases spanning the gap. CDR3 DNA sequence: TGTGCCAGCAGCCCTGGTTCAGCTGAAGCTTTCTTT. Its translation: CASSPGSAEAFF.

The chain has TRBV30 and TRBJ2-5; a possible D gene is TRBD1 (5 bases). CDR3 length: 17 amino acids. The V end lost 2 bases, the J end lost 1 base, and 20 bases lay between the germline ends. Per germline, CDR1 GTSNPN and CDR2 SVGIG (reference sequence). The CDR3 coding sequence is TGTGCCTGGAGTCGGACCCCAACTGGAACAGGCCAAGAGACCCAGTACTTC. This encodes CAWSRTPTGTGQETQYF.

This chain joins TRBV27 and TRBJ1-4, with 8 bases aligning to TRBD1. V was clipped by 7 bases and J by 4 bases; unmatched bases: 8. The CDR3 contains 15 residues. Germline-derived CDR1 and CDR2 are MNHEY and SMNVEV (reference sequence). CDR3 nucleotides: TGTGCCAGCACCACAAGGACAGGGCTTAATGAAAAACTGTTTTTT. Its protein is CASTTRTGLNEKLFF.

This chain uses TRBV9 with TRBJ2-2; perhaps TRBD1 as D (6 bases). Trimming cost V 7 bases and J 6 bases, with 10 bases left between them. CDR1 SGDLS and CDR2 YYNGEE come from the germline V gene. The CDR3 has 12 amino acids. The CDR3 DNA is TGTGCCAGCCAGGACAGCCCCGGGGAGCTGTTTTTT. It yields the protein CASQDSPGELFF.

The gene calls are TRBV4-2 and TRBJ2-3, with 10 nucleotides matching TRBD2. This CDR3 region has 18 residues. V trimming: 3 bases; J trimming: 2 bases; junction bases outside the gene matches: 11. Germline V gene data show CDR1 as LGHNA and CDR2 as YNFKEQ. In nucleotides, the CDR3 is TGTGCCAGCAGCCAGGGAGCGGGAGGGGGGGCCTACACAGATACGCAGTATTTT. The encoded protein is CASSQGAGGGAYTDTQYF.

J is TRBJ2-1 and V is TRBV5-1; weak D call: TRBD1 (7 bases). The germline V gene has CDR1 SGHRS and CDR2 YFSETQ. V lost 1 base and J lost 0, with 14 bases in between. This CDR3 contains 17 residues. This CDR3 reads CASSLQGGLSSYNEQFF. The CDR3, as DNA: TGCGCCAGCAGCTTGCAGGGGGGACTCAGCTCCTACAATGAGCAGTTCTTC.

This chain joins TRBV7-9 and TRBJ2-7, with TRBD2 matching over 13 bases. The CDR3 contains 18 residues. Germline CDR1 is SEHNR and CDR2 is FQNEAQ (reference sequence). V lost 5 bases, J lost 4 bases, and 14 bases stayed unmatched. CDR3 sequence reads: CASSPLRTSGGRKYEQYF. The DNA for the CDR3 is TGTGCCAGCAGCCCATTACGGACTAGCGGGGGACGAAAATACGAGCAGTACTTC.

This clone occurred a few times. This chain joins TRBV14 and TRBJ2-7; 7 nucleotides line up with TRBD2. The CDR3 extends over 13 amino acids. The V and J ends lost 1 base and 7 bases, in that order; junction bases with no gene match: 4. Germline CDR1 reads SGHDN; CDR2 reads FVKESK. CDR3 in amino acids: CASSQARGGEQYF. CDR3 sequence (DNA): TGTGCCAGCAGCCAAGCCCGGGGAGGGGAGCAGTACTTC.

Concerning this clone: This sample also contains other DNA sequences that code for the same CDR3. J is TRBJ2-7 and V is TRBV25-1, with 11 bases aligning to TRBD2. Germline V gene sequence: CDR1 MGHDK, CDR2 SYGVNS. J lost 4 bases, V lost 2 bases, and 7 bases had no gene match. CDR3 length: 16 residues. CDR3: CASSELPSSGRYEQYF. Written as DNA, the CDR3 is TGTGCCAGCAGTGAACTACCTTCTAGCGGGAGGTACGAGCAGTACTTC.

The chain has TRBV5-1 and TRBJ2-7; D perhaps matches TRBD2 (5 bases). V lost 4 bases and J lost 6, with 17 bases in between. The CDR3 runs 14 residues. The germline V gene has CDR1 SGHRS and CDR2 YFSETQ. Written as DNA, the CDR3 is TGCGCCAGCAGCCTGGACTCCCCGGCGGTCGAGCAGTACTTC. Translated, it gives CASSLDSPAVEQYF. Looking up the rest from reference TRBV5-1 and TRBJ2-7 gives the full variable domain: KAGVTQTPRYLIKTRGQQVTLSCSPISGHRSVSWYQQTPGQGLQFLFEYFSETQRNKGNFPGRFSGRQFSNSRSEMNVSTLELGDSALYLCASSLDSPAVEQYFGPGTRLTVT.

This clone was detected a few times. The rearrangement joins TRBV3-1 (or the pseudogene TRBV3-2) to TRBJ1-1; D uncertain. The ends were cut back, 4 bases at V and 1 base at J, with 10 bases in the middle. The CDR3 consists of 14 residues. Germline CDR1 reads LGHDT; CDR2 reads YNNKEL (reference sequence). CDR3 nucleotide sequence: TGTGCCAGCAGCCCCCCAGGTCCGAACACTGAAGCTTTCTTT. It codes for CASSPPGPNTEAFF.

For the CDR3, the DNA is TGTGCCAGTAGTACTCGACAATCTGGGGCCAACGTCCTGACTTTC. Its protein is CASSTRQSGANVLTF. The rearrangement joins TRBV19 to TRBJ2-6; unclear D gene. Germline V gene data show CDR1 as LNHDA and CDR2 as SQIVND (reference sequence). The CDR3 runs to 15 residues. V lost 4 bases to trimming and J lost 1 base, with 8 bases between them.

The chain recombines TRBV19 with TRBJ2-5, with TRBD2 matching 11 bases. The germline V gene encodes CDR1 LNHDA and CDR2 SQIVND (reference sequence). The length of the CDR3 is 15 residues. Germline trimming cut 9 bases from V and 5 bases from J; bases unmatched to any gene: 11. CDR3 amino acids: CASMYSGGAAETQYF. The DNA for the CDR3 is TGTGCCAGCATGTATAGCGGGGGGGCTGCCGAGACCCAGTACTTC. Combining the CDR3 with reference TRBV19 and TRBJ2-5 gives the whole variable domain DGGITQSPKYLFRKEGQNVTLSCEQNLNHDAMYWYRQDPGQGLRLIYYSQIVNDFQKGDIAEGYSVSREKKESFPLTVTSAQKNPTAFYLCASMYSGGAAETQYFGPGTRLLVL.

CDR3 amino acids: CASSRGTGVGGYTF. The DNA of the CDR3 is TGTGCCAGCAGCCGGGGGACAGGGGTCGGTGGCTACACCTTC. The gene calls are TRBV3-1 (or the pseudogene TRBV3-2) and TRBJ1-2, with 10 bases aligning to TRBD1. Germline values: CDR1 LGHDT, CDR2 YNNKEL (reference sequence). The CDR3 has 14 amino acids. The trim removed 4 bases at V and 7 bases at J, leaving 6 bases unmatched.